The clone carrying this T cell receptor (beta chain) was seen more than once but under ten times. Its antigen is unknown. The sample comes from a study of response to subunit inactivated influenza vaccine. Findings and caveats of the study: New T cells are recruited in small numbers by each seasonal influenza vaccination, according to the authors' suggestion.

CDR1 LGHNA and CDR2 YNFKEQ come from the germline V gene. This CDR3 has 13 residues. V lost 6 bases to trimming and J lost 3 bases, with 11 bases between them. MiXCR, applied by TCRdb to the RT-PCR reads, yields one record per CDR3 protein. The sample contains about 500,000 distinct CDR3 sequences, about 17% of which appear only once. Here the sequenced sample was CD4+ T cells sorted from PBMCs, taken less than 30 months after vaccination. The sequence was collected from a man between 50 and 70 years old who received an inactivated influenza vaccine. The J gene is TRBJ1-1, the V gene TRBV4-2; D uncertain. CDR3 nucleotide sequence: TGTGCCAGCAGTATAGCCTGGGACACTGAAGCTTTCTTT. Its protein product is CASSIAWDTEAFF.